The 17 T cell receptor beta chains below come from one sample, sequenced in a study of molecular identifiers for immune sequencing clone quantification. TCRdb called the PCR reads again in MiXCR, with one record for every CDR3 protein. This sample carries 40,000 to 65,000 distinct CDR3 sequences, just over 35% of them seen once, and the ten largest clones take 3.5% to 4.5%. Sequencing was done on a sample of naive CD8+ T cells from blood, with Jurkat cell RNA spiked in. The subset was: FACS-sorted CD8+CD4-CCR7+CD45RA+ naive T cells. Receptors were obtained from a human donor in good health. Some libraries in this study had Jurkat cell RNA spiked in.

J is TRBJ1-2 and V is TRBV4-3; 10 bases are shared with TRBD1. Germline V gene data show CDR1 as LGHNA and CDR2 as YSLEER. The CDR3 is 15 amino acids. V was pared by 4 bases and J by 3 bases, with 5 bases of the junction left unmatched. CDR3 DNA: TGCGCCAGCAGCCCAACGACAGGGGGCGACTATGGCTACACCTTC. It is translated as CASSPTTGGDYGYTF.

The genes are TRBV27 and TRBJ2-3, with TRBD2 as a possible D gene (7 bases). This CDR3 is built from 11 residues. CDR1 is MNHEY, CDR2 SMNVEV, per germline (reference sequence). The CDR3 DNA is TGTGCTACCGGGGGGCCAGATACGCAGTATTTT. This gives the protein CATGGPDTQYF.

The rearrangement uses TRBV7-9 and TRBJ1-2; D is unresolved. The CDR3 consists of 14 residues. In germline, CDR1 is SEHNR, CDR2 FQNEAQ (reference sequence). V was shortened by 0 bases and J by 8 bases, with 13 bases between the two germline ends. CDR3 sequence: CASSLAEREEGYTF. The CDR3 DNA sequence: TGTGCCAGCAGCTTAGCGGAAAGAGAAGAAGGCTACACCTTC.

DNA for the CDR3: TGTGCCAGCAGCCCTGAGGGGAGGGCTGAAGCTTTCTTT. Residues: CASSPEGRAEAFF. This chain joins TRBV9 and TRBJ1-1, with TRBD1 as a possible D gene (5 bases). V was cut by 4 bases and J by 6 bases, with 13 bases left in between. From germline, CDR1 is SGDLS and CDR2 YYNGEE. The length of the CDR3 is 13 residues.

This clonotype was counted many times. The V and J genes are TRBV7-6 and TRBJ1-5; a weak D match, TRBD1 (6 bases). Germline V lookup: CDR1 SGHVS, CDR2 FNYEAQ. V lost 2 bases and J 9 bases, leaving 17 bases between the germline ends. The length of the CDR3 is 15 residues. Here the CDR3 DNA reads TGTGCCAGCAGCTTAACTACGGACAGCCGGGGGCCCCAGCATTTT. Translated, it gives CASSLTTDSRGPQHF.

Only a few counts were recorded for this clonotype. The rearrangement uses TRBV5-1 and TRBJ2-7; no definite D call. V shed 0 bases and J shed 6 bases, with 4 bases lying between them. Germline V gene sequence: CDR1 SGHRS, CDR2 YFSETQ. The CDR3 extends over 11 amino acids. As DNA, the CDR3 is TGCGCCAGCAGCTTGGGCTTCGAGCAGTACTTC. It is translated as CASSLGFEQYF. Complete variable domain (other parts from reference TRBV5-1 and TRBJ2-7): KAGVTQTPRYLIKTRGQQVTLSCSPISGHRSVSWYQQTPGQGLQFLFEYFSETQRNKGNFPGRFSGRQFSNSRSEMNVSTLELGDSALYLCASSLGFEQYFGPGTRLTVT.

A word on this clonotype: One base away lies a much larger clone, so this may be a sequencing read error. This chain links TRBV6-2 or TRBV6-3 with TRBJ2-5, with D perhaps TRBD2 (6 bases). Trimming removed 5 bases from V and 4 bases from J, with 14 bases in between. In germline, CDR1 is MNHEY, CDR2 SVGEGT. This CDR3 comprises 14 residues. For the CDR3, the DNA is TGTGCCAGCAGTCGGAAGGTCGGGGGAGAGACCCAGTACTTC. Its protein is CASSRKVGGETQYF.

In its sample, this clonotype was seen many times. The genes are TRBV7-2 and TRBJ2-1, with D unresolved. CDR1 and CDR2 (germline): SGHTA, FQGNSA. V lost 2 bases, J lost 6 bases, and 8 bases lay in between. The CDR3 runs to 13 residues. CDR3 region: CASSLFTTNEQFF. The CDR3 DNA reads TGTGCCAGCAGCTTATTTACTACCAATGAGCAGTTCTTC.

Worth noting for this clonotype: This may come from a read error, since a much larger clone is one base off. CDR3 sequence: CSALPADNQYF. The CDR3 bases are TGCAGTGCGCTCCCGGCGGACAATCAGTACTTC. The chain carries TRBV20-1 and TRBJ2-4; D possibly corresponds to TRBD1 (5 bases). V dropped 6 bases and J dropped 12 bases, with 15 bases sitting between them. The CDR3 loop spans 11 amino acids. CDR1 is DFQATT and CDR2 is SNEGSKA in the germline V gene (reference sequence).

V is TRBV15 and J is TRBJ1-5, with D tentatively TRBD1 (6 bases). The germline gives CDR1 LNHNV, CDR2 YYDKDF (reference sequence). Trimming stripped 1 base from V and 4 bases from J, with 8 bases between. The CDR3 covers 14 residues. This CDR3 reads CATSRVGANQPQHF. The CDR3 region has the DNA TGTGCCACCAGCAGAGTGGGGGCTAATCAGCCCCAGCATTTT.

Notes on this clonotype: A clone one base away is much larger, so this may be a read error. Here the CDR3 omits its conserved ending phenylalanine or tryptophan, so a read error is the likely source. J is TRBJ1-5 and V is TRBV6-5; D gene unclear. V lost 6 bases to trimming and J lost 7 bases, with 16 bases between them. The CDR3 has 14 residues. From germline, CDR1 is MNHEY and CDR2 SVGAGI. This CDR3 reads CASSQGGDAQPQHI. Written as DNA, the CDR3 is TGTGCCAGCAGCCAAGGCGGGGATGCGCAGCCCCAGCATATT.

This sequence joins TRBV24-1 and TRBJ2-3, with 12 bases matching TRBD2. Trimming at V came to 3 bases and at J to 3 bases, leaving 9 bases not matched to a gene. CDR1 and CDR2 from the germline V gene are KGHDR and SFDVKD. The CDR3 sequence is 18 residues long. CDR3 loop: CATSDPSSGRAGTDTQYF. The DNA of the CDR3 is TGTGCCACCAGTGATCCCTCTAGCGGGAGGGCCGGGACAGATACGCAGTATTTT.

Comment on this clonotype: Since a much larger clone is just one base distant, this may be a read error. V gene TRBV7-2 combines with J gene TRBJ1-2; D may be TRBD1 (6 bases). This CDR3 has 13 residues. CDR1 and CDR2 (germline): SGHTA, FQGNSA. This CDR3 is CASSLAGTTGHTF. In DNA form, the CDR3 reads TGTGCCAGCAGCTTGGCCGGGACAACTGGCCACACCTTC.

With respect to this clonotype: The CDR3 ends on some other residue instead of the conserved phenylalanine or tryptophan, so this is likely a read error. CDR3 sequence (DNA): TGTGCCAGCAGTCCCCATCCGGGCAGGATCAACTATGGCTACACCATC. Translating it yields CASSPHPGRINYGYTI. V usage is TRBV28 and J usage is TRBJ1-2; no reliable D call. Germline V gene lookup returns CDR1 MDHEN and CDR2 SYDVKM. The CDR3 consists of 16 residues. V dropped 5 bases and J dropped 2 bases, with 18 bases sitting between them.

This clonotype has a handful of counts. The rearrangement links TRBV18 to TRBJ1-4; D unclear. V was pared by 3 bases and J by 5 bases, with 4 bases between. The germline gives CDR1 KGHSH, CDR2 LQKENI. This CDR3 has 12 residues. The CDR3 here is CASSPENEKLFF. Here the CDR3 DNA reads TGTGCCAGCTCACCTGAAAATGAAAAACTGTTTTTT.

This clonotype was observed a handful of times. The chain carries TRBV12-3 or TRBV12-4 and TRBJ2-3; TRBD1 might be the D (6 bases). The CDR3 totals 13 residues. V was trimmed by 9 bases and J by 0 bases, leaving 10 bases between them. This CDR3 reads CASQGRSTDTQYF. The CDR3 DNA reads TGTGCCAGTCAGGGGCGAAGCACAGATACGCAGTATTTT.

This clonotype was detected many times. The chain links TRBV18 to TRBJ1-1; tentatively, D is TRBD1 (5 bases). CDR1 and CDR2 (germline): KGHSH, LQKENI. V was pared by 6 bases and J by 3 bases, with 20 bases between. This CDR3 is 16 amino acids long. CDR3 sequence: CASSPRGLPIDTEAFF. The CDR3 region has the DNA TGTGCCAGCTCCCCCCGGGGCCTGCCGATCGACACTGAAGCTTTCTTT.